The TCR beta chain under discussion was sequenced for a study of response to subunit inactivated influenza vaccine. One entry per CDR3 protein results from TCRdb running MiXCR on the RT-PCR reads. The data hold fewer than 700,000 distinct CDR3 sequences, with approximately 13% observed a single time. In germline, CDR1 is SGHRS, CDR2 YFSETQ. The CDR3 has 14 residues. J gave up 10 bases and V 6 bases, and 13 bases lay outside the gene matches. The V and J genes are TRBV5-1 and TRBJ2-1; 7 nucleotides align to TRBD2. The sample in question was PBMCs from blood, obtained more than 35 days after vaccination. The TCR sequence derives from a middle-aged man who received an inactivated influenza vaccine. The CDR3 DNA reads as TGCGCCAGCATCGCGGGACCGGGAGCGGGGGAGCAGTTCTTC. Its protein is CASIAGPGAGEQFF.